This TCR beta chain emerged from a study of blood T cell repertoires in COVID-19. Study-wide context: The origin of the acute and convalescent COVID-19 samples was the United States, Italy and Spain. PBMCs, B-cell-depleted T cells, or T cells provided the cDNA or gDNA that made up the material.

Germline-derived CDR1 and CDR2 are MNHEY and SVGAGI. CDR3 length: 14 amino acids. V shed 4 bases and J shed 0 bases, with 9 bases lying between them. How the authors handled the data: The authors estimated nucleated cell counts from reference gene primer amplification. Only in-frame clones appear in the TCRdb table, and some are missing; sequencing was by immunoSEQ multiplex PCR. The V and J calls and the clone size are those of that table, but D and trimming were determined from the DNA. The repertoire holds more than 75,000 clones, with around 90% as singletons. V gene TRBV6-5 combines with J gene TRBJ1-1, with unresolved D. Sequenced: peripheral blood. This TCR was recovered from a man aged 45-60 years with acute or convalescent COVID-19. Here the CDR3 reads CASSSPTLNTEAFF. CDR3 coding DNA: TGTGCCAGCAGTTCTCCGACACTGAACACTGAAGCTTTCTTT.